A single sample is the source of the 29 T cell receptor beta chains below, sequenced in a study of control samples from healthy donors and cancer patients. Profiling relied on immunoSEQ multiplex PCR, and the TCRdb table lists in-frame clones only, not all of them. Of roughly 180,000 clones listed, roughly 95% are singletons. Input material: blood. These receptors originate from a woman between 55 and 75 years old in good health.

The rearrangement joins TRBV6-4 to TRBJ2-1; 14 bases line up with TRBD2. V dropped 5 bases and J dropped 3; count of bases not matched to a gene: 6. This CDR3 comprises 17 residues. The germline CDR1 and CDR2 sequences are MRHNA and SNTAGT. The CDR3 nucleotides are TGTGCCAGCAGTTCCGGGACTAGCGGGGGACTCTACAATGAGCAGTTCTTC. This sequence encodes CASSSGTSGGLYNEQFF.

This clone was counted a few times. The genes are TRBV5-5 and TRBJ1-6; D is ambiguous. This CDR3 comprises 18 residues. Germline CDR1 SGHKS, CDR2 YYEKEE (reference sequence). The V gene lost 0 bases and the J gene lost 1 base, with 14 bases spanning the gap. In nucleotides, the CDR3 is TGTGCCAGCAGCTTGGCCGACCCTCACGGATCCTATAATTCACCCCTCCACTTT. Translated, it gives CASSLADPHGSYNSPLHF.

The rearrangement links TRBV4-3 to TRBJ1-2, with 8 positions matching TRBD1. The CDR3 is 19 residues long. V shed 0 bases, J shed 8 bases, and the junction held 20 bases outside the gene matches. The germline V gene has CDR1 LGHNA and CDR2 YSLEER. The CDR3 coding sequence is TGCGCCAGCAGCCAAGAAGGCGTAGAGGACAGGGCGCGATTTGGCGGCTACACCTTC. Translated: CASSQEGVEDRARFGGYTF.

The genes are TRBV13 and TRBJ1-6; D is uncertain. V was shortened by 0 bases and J by 0 bases, with 15 bases between the two germline ends. CDR3 size: 19 residues. From germline, CDR1 is PRHDT and CDR2 FYEKMQ (reference sequence). As DNA, the CDR3 is TGTGCCAGCAGCTTAGGTCGTATCGCAGGTTTCTCCTATAATTCACCCCTCCACTTT. This encodes CASSLGRIAGFSYNSPLHF.

This clone was picked up one time. This chain joins TRBV5-4 and TRBJ1-6, with a tentative D call TRBD1 (5 bases). The CDR3 loop spans 15 amino acids. V gave up 7 bases and J gave up 10 bases, with 21 bases separating them. Germline values: CDR1 SGHNT, CDR2 YYREEE (reference sequence). In DNA, the CDR3 is TGTGCCAGCGCGCGGGAGGGGCTAGGTGCCTCACCCCTCCACTTT. Residues: CASAREGLGASPLHF.

The V call is TRBV14, the J call TRBJ2-1; TRBD2 agrees at 7 bases. The CDR3 consists of 16 residues. The junction had 9 bases not matched to a gene; V was cut back by 3 bases and J by 4 bases. In germline, CDR1 is SGHDN, CDR2 FVKESK. The CDR3 loop reads CASSQGRDYLYNEQFF. The CDR3 DNA reads TGTGCCAGCAGCCAGGGTAGGGACTACCTGTACAATGAGCAGTTCTTC. The full variable domain, in which reference TRBV14 and TRBJ2-1 provide the parts outside the CDR3, is EAGVTQFPSHSVIEKGQTVTLRCDPISGHDNLYWYRRVMGKEIKFLLHFVKESKQDESGMPNNRFLAERTGGTYSTLKVQPAELEDSGVYFCASSQGRDYLYNEQFFGPGTRLTVL.

V and J are TRBV30 and TRBJ1-4; D gene unclear. This CDR3 spans 14 amino acids. V shed 2 bases and J shed 3 bases, with 10 bases lying between them. Per the germline V gene, CDR1 is GTSNPN and CDR2 is SVGIG (reference sequence). The CDR3 protein is CAWSMADSNEKLFF. The DNA of the CDR3 is TGTGCCTGGAGTATGGCGGACTCTAATGAAAAACTGTTTTTT.

This clone was seen a handful of times. The chain couples TRBV13 to TRBJ2-2; possibly TRBD1 for D (6 bases). V lost 5 bases to trimming and J lost 2 bases, with 15 bases between them. Germline-derived CDR1 and CDR2 are PRHDT and FYEKMQ (reference sequence). The CDR3 loop spans 16 amino acids. The CDR3, as DNA: TGTGCCAGCAGCATCAAGACAGGCTATAACACCGGGGAGCTGTTTTTT. It is translated as CASSIKTGYNTGELFF.

V gene TRBV7-9 combines with J gene TRBJ1-6; 8 nucleotides line up with TRBD1. The CDR3 length is 15 residues. In germline, CDR1 is SEHNR, CDR2 FQNEAQ (reference sequence). V lost 5 bases and J lost 11; bases outside the gene matches: 11. The chain's CDR3 is CASSPLGGQDAPLHF. The CDR3 coding sequence is TGTGCCAGCAGCCCCCTTGGGGGACAGGATGCACCCCTCCACTTT.

On this clone itself: Other DNA variants within this sample encode the same CDR3. This rearrangement joins TRBV2 to TRBJ2-3; 7 positions agree with TRBD1. CDR1 and CDR2 (germline): SNHLY, FYNNEI. The V segment lost 2 bases and the J segment 3 bases; nucleotides outside the gene matches: 5. The CDR3 has 15 residues. CDR3: CASSESRGRTDTQYF. Written as DNA, the CDR3 is TGTGCCAGCAGTGAAAGTAGGGGGCGTACAGATACGCAGTATTTT. The complete variable domain, with remaining parts taken from reference TRBV2 and TRBJ2-3, reads EPEVTQTPSHQVTQMGQEVILRCVPISNHLYFYWYRQILGQKVEFLVSFYNNEISEKSEIFDDQFSVERPDGSNFTLKIRSTKLEDSAMYFCASSESRGRTDTQYFGPGTRLTVL.

This sequence joins TRBV5-6 and TRBJ1-1; D possibly corresponds to TRBD1 (5 bases). In germline, CDR1 is SGHDT, CDR2 YYEEEE. The length of the CDR3 is 15 residues. V gave up 2 bases and J gave up 1 base, with 12 bases separating them. DNA for the CDR3: TGTGCCAGCAGCTTTTTTGGGGCGTGGAACACTGAAGCTTTCTTT. Amino acid sequence: CASSFFGAWNTEAFF.

The chain carries TRBV18 and TRBJ1-3; no reliable D call. CDR3 size: 16 residues. Germline assignment: CDR1 KGHSH and CDR2 LQKENI. V was clipped by 5 bases and J by 0 bases, with 14 bases between them. The CDR3 here is CASSGGRSNSGNTIYF. DNA for the CDR3: TGTGCCAGCTCAGGCGGCAGGTCAAACTCTGGAAACACCATATATTTT. The full variable domain, rest sourced from reference TRBV18 and TRBJ1-3, is NAGVMQNPRHLVRRRGQEARLRCSPMKGHSHVYWYRQLPEEGLKFMVYLQKENIIDESGMPKERFSAEFPKEGPSILRIQQVVRGDSAAYFCASSGGRSNSGNTIYFGEGSWLTVV.

The CDR3 DNA reads TGTGCCAGCACCGGGACAGGGGGCACAGATACGCAGTATTTT. Protein product: CASTGTGGTDTQYF. V and J are TRBV11-2 and TRBJ2-3, with 10 bases fitting TRBD1. The V segment lost 7 bases and the J segment 1 base; nucleotides outside the gene matches: 2. The CDR3 runs to 14 residues. Germline V gene sequence: CDR1 SGHAT, CDR2 FQNNGV.

V and J are TRBV15 and TRBJ1-5, with D possibly being TRBD1 (6 bases). The CDR3 contains 16 residues. Germline CDR1 reads LNHNV; CDR2 reads YYDKDF (reference sequence). V shed 3 bases and J shed 2 bases, with 14 bases lying between them. The CDR3 sequence: CATSREQGRGNQPQHF. CDR3 bases: TGTGCCACCAGCAGGGAACAGGGAAGGGGCAATCAGCCCCAGCATTTT.

The rearrangement uses TRBV18 and TRBJ1-5; 9 bases are a match to TRBD1. The V and J ends lost 2 bases and 3 bases, in that order; junction bases with no gene match: 5. Per germline, CDR1 KGHSH and CDR2 LQKENI. The CDR3 length is 16 residues. The CDR3 DNA reads as TGTGCCAGCTCACCAGCCGGGACAGGGAACAATCAGCCCCAGCATTTT. Amino acid sequence: CASSPAGTGNNQPQHF. Using reference TRBV18 and TRBJ1-5 for the parts outside the CDR3, the full variable domain is NAGVMQNPRHLVRRRGQEARLRCSPMKGHSHVYWYRQLPEEGLKFMVYLQKENIIDESGMPKERFSAEFPKEGPSILRIQQVVRGDSAAYFCASSPAGTGNNQPQHFGDGTRLSIL.

V gene TRBV6-1 combines with J gene TRBJ1-1; D gene ambiguous. Germline V gives CDR1 MNHNS, CDR2 SASEGT. With 2 bases removed from V and 1 base from J, the gap between germline ends came to 11 bases. The length of the CDR3 is 15 residues. CDR3 protein: CASSEHRHSNTEAFF. CDR3 coding DNA: TGTGCCAGCAGTGAACATAGACACTCGAACACTGAAGCTTTCTTT.

V gene TRBV7-8 combines with J gene TRBJ1-6; perhaps TRBD1 as D (6 bases). V lost 2 bases and J 7 bases, leaving 12 bases between the germline ends. Germline CDR1 SGHVS, CDR2 FQNEAQ. The CDR3 consists of 15 residues. This CDR3 is CASSLTTGVNSPLHF. DNA for the CDR3: TGTGCCAGCAGCTTAACGACAGGCGTAAATTCACCCCTCCACTTT.

This sequence joins TRBV6-1 and TRBJ2-7; 10 nucleotides match TRBD1. The germline V gene has CDR1 MNHNS and CDR2 SASEGT. V was pared by 4 bases and J by 3 bases, with 18 bases of the junction left unmatched. The length of the CDR3 is 19 residues. Written as DNA, the CDR3 is TGTGCCAGCAGTGCAAGGACAGGGGGAAATATCATGGGATTCTACGAGCAGTACTTC. Encoded protein: CASSARTGGNIMGFYEQYF.

The rearrangement uses TRBV7-2 and TRBJ2-6, with 9 bases matching TRBD1. Trimming at V came to 5 bases and at J to 2 bases, leaving 7 bases not matched to a gene. This CDR3 spans 17 amino acids. Per the germline V gene, CDR1 is SGHTA and CDR2 is FQGNSA. CDR3 bases: TGTGCCAGCAGCCCTGGACAGGGGATTCCTGGGGCCAACGTCCTGACTTTC. This translates into CASSPGQGIPGANVLTF.

The chain has TRBV2 and TRBJ1-5; possibly TRBD1 for D (6 bases). Looked up from germline, CDR1 is SNHLY and CDR2 is FYNNEI. Trimming removed 0 bases at V and 9 bases at J, with 15 bases between. CDR3 length equals 15 residues. The CDR3 sequence: CASSEAMQGIGPQHF. The CDR3 coding sequence is TGTGCCAGCAGTGAAGCTATGCAGGGGATCGGGCCCCAGCATTTT. The whole variable domain, filled in from reference TRBV2 and TRBJ1-5, reads EPEVTQTPSHQVTQMGQEVILRCVPISNHLYFYWYRQILGQKVEFLVSFYNNEISEKSEIFDDQFSVERPDGSNFTLKIRSTKLEDSAMYFCASSEAMQGIGPQHFGDGTRLSIL.

This chain joins TRBV6-2 or TRBV6-3 and TRBJ2-2; D gene uncertain. Germline loops: CDR1 MNHEY, CDR2 SVGEGT. With 0 bases removed from V and 5 bases from J, the gap between germline ends came to 10 bases. The CDR3 loop spans 15 amino acids. CDR3 DNA sequence: TGTGCCAGCAGTTACTCTAGTGGGGTGACCGGGGAGCTGTTTTTT. Translated: CASSYSSGVTGELFF.

The chain links TRBV10-2 to TRBJ2-1; no clear D gene. The CDR3 totals 10 residues. Trimming shortened V by 6 bases and J by 10 bases, and 7 bases separated the two germline ends. The germline CDR1 and CDR2 sequences are WSHSY and SAAADI. The CDR3 bases are TGCGCCAGCAGCGACATAGAGCAGTTCTTC. Its protein is CASSDIEQFF.

This clone was counted between two and nine times. The chain joins TRBV6-5 to TRBJ2-7; D not resolved. The CDR3 length is 13 residues. The V gene's germline CDR1 is MNHEY and CDR2 SVGAGI. V shed 6 bases and J shed 2 bases, with 11 bases lying between them. This chain's CDR3 is CASRTPMAYEQYF. In nucleotides, the CDR3 is TGTGCCAGCAGGACCCCAATGGCCTACGAGCAGTACTTC.

Regarding this clone: The junction departs from germline at one end; a sequencing error may be responsible. The J gene is TRBJ1-6, the V gene TRBV7-2; 10 bases line up with TRBD1. The CDR3 length is 16 residues. Per germline, CDR1 SGHTA and CDR2 FQGNSA. CDR3 sequence (DNA): TGTGCCAGCAGCTCGGGGGACAGGGGACTTTTATCACCCCCCCACTTT. Encoded protein: CASSSGDRGLLSPPHF.

The chain joins TRBV5-5 to TRBJ1-6; perhaps TRBD1 as D (5 bases). The CDR3 is made up of 16 amino acids. V lost 4 bases and J lost 9, with 20 bases in between. CDR1 and CDR2 (germline): SGHKS, YYEKEE (reference sequence). DNA for the CDR3: TGTGCCAGCAGCCCGGAGACAGTCACAAGGGTTTCACCCCTCCACTTT. It is translated as CASSPETVTRVSPLHF. The whole variable domain, remainder taken from reference TRBV5-5 and TRBJ1-6, is DAGVTQSPTHLIKTRGQQVTLRCSPISGHKSVSWYQQVLGQGPQFIFQYYEKEERGRGNFPDRFSARQFPNYSSELNVNALLLGDSALYLCASSPETVTRVSPLHFGNGTRLTVT.

This chain joins TRBV7-9 and TRBJ1-2; D possibly corresponds to TRBD1 (5 bases). V was cut by 0 bases and J by 0 bases, with 8 bases left in between. This CDR3 comprises 15 residues. Germline V gene sequence: CDR1 SEHNR, CDR2 FQNEAQ (reference sequence). The CDR3 DNA sequence: TGTGCCAGCAGCTTAGCGGGACGGCCTAACTATGGCTACACCTTC. Translation: CASSLAGRPNYGYTF.

This clone has just one count. J is TRBJ2-7 and V is TRBV7-2; 8 nucleotides match TRBD1. The CDR3 length is 15 residues. Germline loops: CDR1 SGHTA, CDR2 FQGNSA. Trimming took 5 bases from V and 0 from J; bases not matched to a gene: 6. CDR3 protein: CASSTWTGFSYEQYF. CDR3 in DNA: TGTGCCAGCAGCACGTGGACAGGGTTCTCCTACGAGCAGTACTTC.

This clone was recorded once. The CDR3 region has the DNA TGTGCCACCAGCAGAAGTCCAAATGGCTACACCTTC. As protein: CATSRSPNGYTF. The chain employs TRBV15 and TRBJ1-2; the D is unclear. Trimming stripped 2 bases from V and 6 bases from J, with 7 bases between. The germline gives CDR1 LNHNV, CDR2 YYDKDF (reference sequence). The CDR3 is 12 amino acids.

This sequence joins TRBV6-2 or TRBV6-3 and TRBJ1-2; D not resolved. The CDR3 covers 14 residues. With 1 base removed from V and 4 bases from J, the gap between germline ends came to 10 bases. Germline CDR1 MNHEY, CDR2 SVGEGT. The CDR3 is CASSYLGLTYGYTF. DNA of the CDR3: TGTGCCAGCAGTTACTTGGGGTTAACCTATGGCTACACCTTC.